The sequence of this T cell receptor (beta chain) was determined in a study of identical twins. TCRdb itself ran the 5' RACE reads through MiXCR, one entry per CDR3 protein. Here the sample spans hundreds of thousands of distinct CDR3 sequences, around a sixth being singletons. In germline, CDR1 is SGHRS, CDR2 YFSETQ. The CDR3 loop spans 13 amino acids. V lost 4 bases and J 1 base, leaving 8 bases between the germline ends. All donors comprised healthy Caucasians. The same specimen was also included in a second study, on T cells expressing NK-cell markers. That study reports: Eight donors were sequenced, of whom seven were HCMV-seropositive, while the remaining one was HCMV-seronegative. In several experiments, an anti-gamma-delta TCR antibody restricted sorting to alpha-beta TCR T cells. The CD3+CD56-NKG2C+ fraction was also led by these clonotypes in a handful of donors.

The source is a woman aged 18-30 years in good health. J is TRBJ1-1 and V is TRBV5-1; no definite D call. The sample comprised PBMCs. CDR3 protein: CASSEASNTEAFF. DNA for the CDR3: TGCGCCAGCAGCGAAGCTTCGAACACTGAAGCTTTCTTT.